The 29 T cell receptor beta chains listed next were all sequenced from one sample in a study of monozygotic twins with inflammatory bowel disease. TCRdb reprocessed the 5' RACE reads and stores each CDR3 protein as one record, lacking DNA. The listing contains roughly 160,000 distinct CDR3 sequences. Sequencing was carried out using blood. These receptor sequences come from a human donor with ulcerative colitis or Crohn's disease, or a healthy co-twin of an affected twin (not recorded which).

The chain couples TRBV11-2 to TRBJ2-3; the TCRdb D gene call, TRBD1, has no DNA to confirm it. The CDR3 length is 14 residues. CDR1 is SGHAT, CDR2 FQNNGV, per germline. The CDR3 spells CASSRSRGSDTQYF.

J is TRBJ1-5 and V is TRBV28; TCRdb calls TRBD1, which cannot be checked without DNA. In germline, CDR1 is MDHEN, CDR2 SYDVKM. CDR3 size: 15 residues. Here the CDR3 reads CASSRIATGNQPQHF.

The chain joins TRBV20-1 to TRBJ2-7; there is no DNA to check the TCRdb D call of TRBD2. The CDR3 is made up of 14 amino acids. Germline V gene sequence: CDR1 DFQATT, CDR2 SNEGSKA (reference sequence). CDR3 sequence: CSASFSGIPYEQYF.

The CDR3 protein is CASSLGDQAGYEQYF. The V gene is TRBV12-3 or TRBV12-4, the J gene TRBJ2-7; the TCRdb call, TRBD1, lacks DNA for checking. The CDR3 has 15 amino acids.

The chain links TRBV14 to TRBJ2-3. Germline assignment: CDR1 SGHDN and CDR2 FVKESK. The CDR3 covers 13 residues. CDR3 residues: CASSQDPADTQYF.

This chain joins TRBV27 and TRBJ2-7. The CDR3 runs 13 residues. Per germline, CDR1 MNHEY and CDR2 SMNVEV (reference sequence). CDR3: CASKPRSSYEQYF.

The V call is TRBV5-5, the J call TRBJ2-2. The CDR3 length is 15 residues. The germline CDR1 and CDR2 sequences are SGHKS and YYEKEE (reference sequence). CDR3: CASRPKFMNTGELFF.

The chain joins TRBV11-2 to TRBJ2-7; the D gene TCRdb calls, TRBD1, cannot be checked with no DNA. This CDR3 has 13 amino acids. The V gene's germline CDR1 is SGHAT and CDR2 FQNNGV. CDR3 sequence: CASSSGTVLEQYF. The variable domain in full, with the rest retrieved from reference TRBV11-2 and TRBJ2-7, is EAGVAQSPRYKIIEKRQSVAFWCNPISGHATLYWYQQILGQGPKLLIQFQNNGVVDDSQLPKDRFSAERLKGVDSTLKIQPAKLEDSAVYLCASSSGTVLEQYFGPGTRLTVT.

The chain combines TRBV6-6 with TRBJ2-7; absent DNA, TCRdb's TRBD1 call cannot be checked. This CDR3 is built from 14 residues. Germline V lookup: CDR1 MNHNY, CDR2 SVGAGI (reference sequence). CDR3 residues: CASSPRQGLYEQYF.

This chain joins TRBV9 and TRBJ2-5. This CDR3 is built from 14 residues. Looked up from germline, CDR1 is SGDLS and CDR2 is YYNGEE. CDR3: CASSMSTQMETQYF.

The rearrangement uses TRBV20-1 and TRBJ2-2; TCRdb gives TRBD2 as the D gene, but with no DNA this cannot be confirmed. CDR3 size: 14 residues. From germline, CDR1 is DFQATT and CDR2 SNEGSKA (reference sequence). The CDR3 sequence is CSAPRLPQAGELFF.

V usage is TRBV12-5 and J usage is TRBJ2-7; absent DNA, TCRdb's TRBD1 call cannot be checked. Germline assignment: CDR1 LGHNT and CDR2 FRNRAP. The CDR3 has 11 residues. The CDR3 sequence is CASGRPLEQYF.

The rearrangement links TRBV5-1 to TRBJ2-7; TCRdb reports TRBD1, a call that lacks DNA to check it against. Germline V gives CDR1 SGHRS, CDR2 YFSETQ. This CDR3 has 13 amino acids. The CDR3 is CASRQGSLYEQYF.

The V gene is TRBV7-9, the J gene TRBJ2-3; TCRdb proposes TRBD1, but this gene call is untestable without DNA. The CDR3 spans 17 residues. The germline gives CDR1 SEHNR, CDR2 FQNEAQ (reference sequence). The CDR3 protein is CASSPSGQGAWTDTQYF.

V and J are TRBV5-1 and TRBJ1-4. Germline CDR1 and CDR2: SGHRS and YFSETQ. The CDR3 sequence is 13 residues long. The CDR3 region is CASSLDGLEKLFF.

V and J are TRBV11-2 and TRBJ2-1; TCRdb picks TRBD2, but there is no DNA to check that call. CDR3 length: 13 amino acids. The germline V gene encodes CDR1 SGHAT and CDR2 FQNNGV. CDR3 in amino acids: CASSPPPSLEQFF.

The genes are TRBV4-3 and TRBJ2-3; as DNA is missing, the TRBD2 call by TCRdb cannot be tested. CDR1 and CDR2 from the germline V gene are LGHNA and YSLEER. The CDR3 runs 15 residues. CDR3 amino acids: CASSSTSSSTDTQYF.

The chain joins TRBV7-2 to TRBJ2-1; TCRdb calls TRBD1, which cannot be checked without DNA. From germline, CDR1 is SGHTA and CDR2 FQGNSA. The CDR3 is made up of 13 amino acids. CDR3 region: CASSPGSYNEQFF.

The chain couples TRBV11-2 to TRBJ2-5; checking the TCRdb D call of TRBD2 is not possible without DNA. Germline loops: CDR1 SGHAT, CDR2 FQNNGV. The CDR3 extends over 15 amino acids. The CDR3: CASSLDEVVTQTQYF.

The chain employs TRBV7-2 and TRBJ2-7; the D gene TCRdb calls, TRBD1, cannot be checked with no DNA. The germline CDR1 and CDR2 sequences are SGHTA and FQGNSA. The CDR3 spans 14 residues. CDR3 sequence: CASSLVGDNYEQYF.

The chain has TRBV5-1 and TRBJ2-7; TCRdb's D gene call, TRBD1, goes unchecked for lack of DNA. Germline CDR1 and CDR2: SGHRS and YFSETQ. CDR3 size: 14 residues. This CDR3 reads CASSLPGSSYEQYF.

The CDR3 here is CAISQGLAGGTGRRNEQFF. The chain is built from TRBV10-3 and TRBJ2-1; absent DNA, TCRdb's TRBD2 call cannot be checked. This CDR3 comprises 19 residues. The V gene's germline CDR1 is ENHRY and CDR2 SYGVKD.

The chain is built from TRBV20-1 and TRBJ1-4. The CDR3 has 15 amino acids. Germline values: CDR1 DFQATT, CDR2 SNEGSKA (reference sequence). CDR3 in amino acids: CSARDVTATNEKLFF.

This rearrangement joins TRBV7-6 to TRBJ2-3; no DNA is available, so the TRBD1 call from TCRdb remains unchecked. The CDR3 totals 16 residues. Germline-derived CDR1 and CDR2 are SGHVS and FNYEAQ. CDR3 loop: CASSFHGTGSTDTQYF. Full variable domain (outside the CDR3, taken from reference TRBV7-6 and TRBJ2-3): GAGVSQSPRYKVTKRGQDVALRCDPISGHVSLYWYRQALGQGPEFLTYFNYEAQQDKSGLPNDRFSAERPEGSISTLTIQRTEQRDSAMYRCASSFHGTGSTDTQYFGPGTRLTVL.

This chain joins TRBV5-1 and TRBJ2-1; as DNA is missing, the TRBD2 call by TCRdb cannot be tested. The CDR3 has 16 amino acids. Germline CDR1 and CDR2: SGHRS and YFSETQ. This CDR3 is CASSFLLAGVDNEQFF.

The gene calls are TRBV20-1 and TRBJ1-4; absent DNA, TCRdb's TRBD1 call cannot be checked. The CDR3 has 15 amino acids. The germline V gene has CDR1 DFQATT and CDR2 SNEGSKA (reference sequence). CDR3 protein: CSARDQIRTVGKLFF.

The chain has TRBV15 and TRBJ1-5; TCRdb's assignment of TRBD1 cannot be checked, as there is no DNA. The length of the CDR3 is 17 residues. Germline V CDR1 and CDR2: LNHNV, YYDKDF (reference sequence). The CDR3 region is CATSRDWAGGRYQPQHF.

This chain uses TRBV11-3 with TRBJ2-3; the TRBD2 assignment by TCRdb is unverifiable without DNA. Germline lookup yields CDR1 SGHNT and CDR2 YENEEA. There are 14 residues in the CDR3. The CDR3 loop reads CASSWEINTDTQYF.

V gene TRBV20-1 combines with J gene TRBJ1-2; TCRdb picks TRBD1, but there is no DNA to check that call. The CDR3 totals 14 residues. The germline V gene encodes CDR1 DFQATT and CDR2 SNEGSKA (reference sequence). CDR3 region: CSAPGQGGNYGYTF.